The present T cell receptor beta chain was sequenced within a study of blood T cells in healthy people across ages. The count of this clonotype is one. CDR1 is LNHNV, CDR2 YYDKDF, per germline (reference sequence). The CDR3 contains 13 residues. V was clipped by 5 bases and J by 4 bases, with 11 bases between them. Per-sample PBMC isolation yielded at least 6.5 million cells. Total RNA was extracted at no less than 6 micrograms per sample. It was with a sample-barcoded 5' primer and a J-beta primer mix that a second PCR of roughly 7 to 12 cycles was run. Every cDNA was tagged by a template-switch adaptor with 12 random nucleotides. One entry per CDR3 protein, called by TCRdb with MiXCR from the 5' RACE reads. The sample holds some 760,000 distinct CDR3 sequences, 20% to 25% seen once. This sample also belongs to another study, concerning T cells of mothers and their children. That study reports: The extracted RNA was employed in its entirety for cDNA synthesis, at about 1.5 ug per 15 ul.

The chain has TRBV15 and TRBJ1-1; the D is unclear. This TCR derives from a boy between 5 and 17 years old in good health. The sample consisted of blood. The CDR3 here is CATSPIPSTEAFF. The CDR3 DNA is TGTGCCACCAGCCCGATCCCCTCCACTGAAGCTTTCTTT.